This section outlines one TCR beta chain sequence together with its context. The target antigen is unknown. This sample was taken from a study of CD8 T cells in Susac syndrome. From blood CD8+ and CD4+ T cells, TCR beta sequences were generated. As controls, healthy donors matched for age and sex were used. When the RNA was reverse transcribed, random hexamers were used with an input of roughly 0.45 to 1 ug. The method of amplification for TCR beta CDR3 was immunoSEQ multiplex PCR, covering 54 Vbeta and 13 Jbeta. TCRdb reanalysed the immunoSEQ multiplex PCR reads using MiXCR and keeps one entry per CDR3 protein. The sample includes 50,000 or so distinct CDR3 sequences, approximately 93% of them seen just once. Study-level points and caveats: As the study acknowledged, the number of individuals who were part of its TCR sequencing and HLA analysis was relatively small.

V trimming: 4 bases; J trimming: 2 bases; junction bases outside the gene matches: 5. The CDR3 is made up of 16 amino acids. The germline V gene has CDR1 SGHNT and CDR2 YYREEE (reference sequence). The chain combines TRBV5-4 with TRBJ2-5; 13 bases fit TRBD2. This clonotype originated in a human donor in good health. The sample consisted of CD8+ T cells from PBMCs. This CDR3 is CASSAGLAGLQETQYF. The CDR3 nucleotides read TGTGCCAGCAGCGCGGGACTAGCGGGGTTACAAGAGACCCAGTACTTC.